The TCR beta chain described here comes from a study of T cell responses to AZD1222 COVID-19 vaccine. Study context: Second doses that came at about 4 or about 12 weeks were put together. Findings of the study overall: Repertoires were sampled only after the peak T cell response. With two AZD1222 doses given, Spike-specific TCR breadth and depth both rose.

In regard to this clone: Antigen: not known.

The data were produced by immunoSEQ multiplex PCR, yet TCRdb's version contains in-frame clones alone and is incomplete. Of 150,000 or so clones detected, just under 95% appear once; the ten largest clones hold about 4.8%. Germline CDR1 and CDR2: SNHLY and FYNNEI. Trimming removed 2 bases at V and 4 bases at J, with 11 bases between. The CDR3 loop spans 14 amino acids. The sequence came from an adult in good health. This rearrangement joins TRBV2 to TRBJ1-2; D is ambiguous. The source was peripheral blood, collected on day 0 of AZD1222 vaccination. The DNA for the CDR3 is TGTGCCAGCAGTGAACAGTCTGCTCTCTATGGCTACACCTTC. Protein product: CASSEQSALYGYTF.